The present TCR beta chain was sequenced within a study of cytomegalovirus exposure and HLA in healthy donors. General study points: There were fewer than 200 TCR beta chains listed as cytomegalovirus-associated. In the roughly 130 validation repertoires, a later analysis found that first-cohort TCR clusters tended to co-occur. Rarity characterized most TCR sequences, yet some public TCRs appeared in many donors.

The data were produced by immunoSEQ multiplex PCR, yet TCRdb's version contains in-frame clones alone and is incomplete. The repertoire holds under 350,000 clones, with approximately 83% as singletons. Germline CDR1 is MNHEY and CDR2 is SVGAGI. The V gene lost 11 bases and the J gene lost 1 base, with 12 bases spanning the gap. The CDR3 is made up of 13 amino acids. The donors belonged to the roughly 110-subject validation cohort, separate from the roughly 650-subject first cohort. To note about this clone: Its antigen remains unidentified.

The receptor comes from a woman under 30 in good health and CMV-seronegative. Sequencing was carried out using PBMCs. The chain recombines TRBV6-5 with TRBJ1-5; D gene unclear. Here the CDR3 DNA reads TGTGCCTGCTCCTCTGAGAGCAATCAGCCCCAGCATTTT. Translated, it gives CACSSESNQPQHF.